This TCR beta chain originates from a study of cytomegalovirus exposure and HLA in healthy donors. Study-wide points: Reportedly, TCR beta sequences accurately predicted HLA-A and HLA-B alleles in most subjects.

It was with 60 Vbeta and 13 Jbeta primers that the PCR ran. This table comes from immunoSEQ multiplex PCR, and its TCRdb copy is limited to in-frame clones, with some not included. The sample includes more than 95,000 clones, approximately 80% of them seen just once. Points on this clone: Its matching antigen is unknown.

This CDR3 region has 13 residues. CDR1 and CDR2 (germline): SGHTA, FQGTGA. The specimen was PBMCs. This TCR came from a man aged 35-49 years in good health and CMV-seronegative. The genes are TRBV7-3 and TRBJ2-5, with unresolved D. The J call is in doubt because the DNA end fits TRBJ2-7 better. CDR3 residues: CASSLREAGEQYF. DNA for the CDR3: TGTGCCAGCAGCCTCCGAGAGGCCGGCGAGCAGTACTTC.